The sample holds one count of the clone carrying this T cell receptor beta chain. One base away lies a much larger clone, so this may be a sequencing read error. The germline V and J ends were trimmed by 7 bases and 0 bases, with 7 bases remaining between them. The CDR3 loop spans 13 amino acids. The germline CDR1 and CDR2 sequences are MGHDK and SYGVNS. These data belong to a study of Graves' ophthalmopathy and Graves' hyperthyroidism. Scientists amplified the TCR beta CDR3 regions from RNA transcripts. The first-round RT-PCR employed HTBI primers together with the Qiagen OneStep RT-PCR kit. A multiplex PCR was then performed as the second round. TCRdb independently ran MiXCR on the multiplex PCR reads; one entry per CDR3 protein. Of about 740,000 distinct CDR3 sequences listed, 40% are singletons.

The V call is TRBV25-1, the J call TRBJ1-5; D gene unclear. Sequenced sample: peripheral blood. The TCR originated in an adult man with Graves' ophthalmopathy. CDR3 region: CASTGNSNQPQHF. As DNA, the CDR3 is TGTGCCAGCACCGGGAATAGCAATCAGCCCCAGCATTTT.